Presented here are 27 T cell receptor beta chains from one specimen sequenced in a study of T-cell reconstitution after alpha-beta-depleted transplantation in children. Preparation of the TCRbeta library involved a method that used unique molecular identifiers. TCRdb re-derived calls from the PCR reads in MiXCR, one entry per CDR3 protein. Here the sample spans fewer than 550,000 distinct CDR3 sequences, roughly 10% being singletons. Material: PBMCs, mostly from graft donor cells, obtained 180 days after TCRalphabeta/CD19-depleted stem cell transplant. These receptors all stem from a female patient between 2 and 10 years old who had a stem cell transplant for aplastic anemia, so the T cells may come from the graft donor.

This clonotype appeared a few times. The genes are TRBV6-2 or TRBV6-3 and TRBJ2-1; 13 bases are a match to TRBD2. Per germline, CDR1 MNHEY and CDR2 SVGEGT. Trimming cost V 8 bases and J 4 bases; bases outside gene matches: 14. CDR3 length: 18 residues. The CDR3 coding sequence is TGTGCCAGCCTTTCCCCCGGAGGGACTAGCGGGAAATACAATGAGCAGTTCTTC. Residues: CASLSPGGTSGKYNEQFF.

This clonotype occurred many times. V usage is TRBV29-1 and J usage is TRBJ2-7; 9 bases are a match to TRBD1. The CDR3 covers 14 residues. V trimming: 4 bases; J trimming: 3 bases; junction bases outside the gene matches: 7. CDR1 and CDR2 (germline): SQVTM, ANQGSEA. The CDR3 nucleotides are TGCAGCGTTGGGGAGGACAGGGGTCGCTACGAGCAGTACTTC. Translation gives CSVGEDRGRYEQYF.

This clonotype was observed a handful of times. The chain links TRBV24-1 to TRBJ1-1; weak D call: TRBD1 (5 bases). V lost 9 bases to trimming and J lost 4 bases, with 20 bases between them. Germline assignment: CDR1 KGHDR and CDR2 SFDVKD. The CDR3 sequence is 15 residues long. The CDR3 DNA sequence: TGTGCCACCGCCGGGGACCGCGGAGGCGGCACTGAAGCTTTCTTT. Protein: CATAGDRGGGTEAFF.

This clonotype was observed a handful of times. CDR3 DNA sequence: TGTGCCAGCAGCCCTATACTACAATTAGAGCAGTTCTTC. It translates to CASSPILQLEQFF. The genes are TRBV11-2 and TRBJ2-1; D ambiguous. CDR1 and CDR2 (germline): SGHAT, FQNNGV. This CDR3 is built from 13 residues. With 5 bases removed from V and 10 bases from J, the gap between germline ends came to 15 bases.

The table lists this clonotype with a few counts. The chain couples TRBV28 to TRBJ1-6; no clear D. Deletions cut 8 bases from V and 10 bases from J, with 12 bases between. CDR3 length: 12 residues. Germline lookup yields CDR1 MDHEN and CDR2 SYDVKM. CDR3 DNA sequence: TGTGCCAGCGGGCCTTTCGGGTCACCCCTCCACTTT. This codes for CASGPFGSPLHF.

This clonotype was counted a few times. The genes are TRBV7-9 and TRBJ1-2, with 7 positions matching TRBD1. The CDR3 loop spans 16 amino acids. Trimming cost V 2 bases and J 4 bases; bases outside gene matches: 10. CDR1 and CDR2 (germline): SEHNR, FQNEAQ (reference sequence). The CDR3 reads CASSLPGTEGVYGYTF. The DNA for the CDR3 is TGTGCCAGCAGCTTACCCGGGACAGAGGGAGTCTATGGCTACACCTTC. The whole variable domain, filled in from reference TRBV7-9 and TRBJ1-2, reads DTGVSQNPRHKITKRGQNVTFRCDPISEHNRLYWYRQTLGQGPEFLTYFQNEAQLEKSRLLSDRFSAERPKGSFSTLEIQRTEQGDSAMYLCASSLPGTEGVYGYTFGSGTRLTVV.

J is TRBJ2-5 and V is TRBV7-8; TRBD2 agrees at 7 bases. V trimming: 4 bases; J trimming: 5 bases; junction bases outside the gene matches: 10. Germline V gene sequence: CDR1 SGHVS, CDR2 FQNEAQ. The CDR3 runs 15 residues. The CDR3 loop reads CASSSGRETVETQYF. The CDR3 DNA reads TGTGCCAGCAGCTCGGGGCGGGAGACCGTGGAGACCCAGTACTTC. Based on the CDR3 plus reference TRBV7-8 and TRBJ2-5, the full variable domain is GAGVSQSPRYKVAKRGQDVALRCDPISGHVSLFWYQQALGQGPEFLTYFQNEAQLDKSGLPSDRFFAERPEGSVSTLKIQRTQQEDSAVYLCASSSGRETVETQYFGPGTRLLVL.

This clonotype was seen only a few times. CDR3 amino acids: CALSTGEDTQYF. CDR3 DNA: TGTGCCCTTAGTACAGGGGAAGATACGCAGTATTTT. V is TRBV10-3 and J is TRBJ2-3; 7 bases are a match to TRBD1. The CDR3 has 12 residues. The V and J ends lost 11 bases and 5 bases, in that order; junction bases with no gene match: 7. Germline CDR1 and CDR2: ENHRY and SYGVKD.

This sequence joins TRBV29-1 and TRBJ2-7; TRBD2 matches at 12 bases. This CDR3 contains 14 residues. Germline lookup yields CDR1 SQVTM and CDR2 ANQGSEA. Trimming removed 6 bases from V and 1 base from J; junction bases left unmatched: 4. The CDR3 region has the DNA TGCAGCGTGCAGACTAGCGGGAGTTCCTACGAGCAGTACTTC. It encodes CSVQTSGSSYEQYF.

The rearrangement links TRBV29-1 to TRBJ1-1; 7 positions agree with TRBD1. This CDR3 has 14 residues. V trimming: 7 bases; J trimming: 0 bases; junction bases outside the gene matches: 8. In germline, CDR1 is SQVTM, CDR2 ANQGSEA. CDR3 region: CSAGPGQVNTEAFF. CDR3 coding DNA: TGCAGCGCCGGACCAGGACAGGTGAACACTGAAGCTTTCTTT.

This clonotype was observed many times. V and J are TRBV6-2 or TRBV6-3 and TRBJ2-7; D unclear. Trimming cost V 8 bases and J 1 base, with 6 bases left between them. The germline gives CDR1 MNHEY, CDR2 SVGEGT. This CDR3 region has 11 residues. The CDR3 reads CASGFSYEQYV. CDR3 in DNA: TGTGCCAGCGGGTTTTCCTACGAGCAGTACGTC.

This clonotype was detected only once. The chain is built from TRBV18 and TRBJ1-2, with 8 bases identical to TRBD1. With 0 bases clipped from V and 14 bases from J, the junction kept 5 bases outside the gene matches. This CDR3 is built from 12 residues. Germline V CDR1 and CDR2: KGHSH, LQKENI. The CDR3 nucleotides are TGTGCCAGCTCACCACCGGCACAGGGGGAAACCTTC. It encodes CASSPPAQGETF. The whole variable domain, remainder taken from reference TRBV18 and TRBJ1-2, is NAGVMQNPRHLVRRRGQEARLRCSPMKGHSHVYWYRQLPEEGLKFMVYLQKENIIDESGMPKERFSAEFPKEGPSILRIQQVVRGDSAAYFCASSPPAQGETFGSGTRLTVV.

This clonotype was seen only a few times. The chain employs TRBV29-1 and TRBJ2-2; D gene ambiguous. This CDR3 region has 13 residues. Germline V gene data show CDR1 as SQVTM and CDR2 as ANQGSEA. The V gene lost 0 bases and the J gene lost 4 bases, with 6 bases spanning the gap. CDR3 loop: CSVEDRPTGELFF. CDR3 DNA: TGCAGCGTTGAAGATCGCCCCACCGGGGAGCTGTTTTTT.

A few counts support this clonotype. CDR3 sequence: CSASEQRVDEQYF. CDR3 nucleotides: TGCAGTGCTAGTGAACAGAGGGTCGACGAGCAGTACTTC. The V and J genes are TRBV20-1 and TRBJ2-7; D is perhaps TRBD2 (5 bases). There are 13 residues in the CDR3. Germline V gives CDR1 DFQATT, CDR2 SNEGSKA (reference sequence). Between the trimmed V and J ends, which lost 3 bases and 5 bases, there was a span of 14 bases.

A few counts support this clonotype. This chain connects TRBV18 to TRBJ1-5, with D possibly TRBD1 on 5 matching bases. Germline CDR1 is KGHSH and CDR2 is LQKENI. CDR3 length: 14 residues. V lost 4 bases to trimming and J lost 8 bases, with 15 bases between them. CDR3 sequence reads: CASSQGPQGEPQHF. The CDR3 DNA reads as TGTGCCAGCTCACAGGGACCTCAGGGAGAGCCCCAGCATTTT.

This clonotype was seen more than once but under ten times. This chain joins TRBV29-1 and TRBJ2-5, with D perhaps being TRBD1 or TRBD2 (6 bases each). Germline CDR1 reads SQVTM; CDR2 reads ANQGSEA. The V gene lost 4 bases and the J gene lost 5 bases, with 11 bases spanning the gap. CDR3 length: 12 residues. CDR3: CSVVGGFETQYF. For the CDR3, the DNA is TGCAGCGTTGTAGGGGGGTTCGAGACCCAGTACTTC.

The chain combines TRBV20-1 with TRBJ2-7; no clear D. The CDR3 runs to 13 residues. The germline CDR1 and CDR2 sequences are DFQATT and SNEGSKA (reference sequence). Trimming left V 3 bases short and J 5 bases short, with 14 bases between. In DNA form, the CDR3 reads TGCAGTGCTAGCTATTGGCAGGTTAACGAGCAGTACTTC. Translating it yields CSASYWQVNEQYF.

The table lists this clonotype with a few counts. The genes are TRBV7-2 and TRBJ1-2; D is unresolved. The V end lost 0 bases, the J end lost 0 bases, and 8 bases lay between the germline ends. This CDR3 has 15 residues. Looked up from germline, CDR1 is SGHTA and CDR2 is FQGNSA. This CDR3 is CASSLALRTNYGYTF. CDR3 DNA sequence: TGTGCCAGCAGCTTAGCTCTCCGGACTAACTATGGCTACACCTTC.

This clonotype has at least ten counts. The rearrangement uses TRBV12-3 or TRBV12-4 and TRBJ1-2; D remains unclear. The CDR3 loop spans 12 amino acids. With 2 bases removed from V and 8 bases from J, the gap between germline ends came to 9 bases. This chain's CDR3 is CASSLLGEGYTF. DNA of the CDR3: TGTGCCAGCAGTTTACTTGGGGAGGGCTACACCTTC.

This chain connects TRBV29-1 to TRBJ2-3; 8 nucleotides match TRBD1. This CDR3 has 13 amino acids. The V gene end was trimmed by 8 bases and the J gene end by 4 bases; junction bases not matched to a gene: 8. CDR1 and CDR2 from the germline V gene are SQVTM and ANQGSEA. Here the CDR3 DNA reads TGCAGCCACCGGGACAGGAGGGCAGATACGCAGTATTTT. Its protein is CSHRDRRADTQYF.

This clonotype was seen many times. The J gene is TRBJ1-1, the V gene TRBV5-1; a weak D match, TRBD1 (6 bases). Germline V gene lookup returns CDR1 SGHRS and CDR2 YFSETQ. V was trimmed by 4 bases and J by 5 bases, leaving 18 bases between them. This CDR3 contains 15 residues. The CDR3 DNA sequence: TGCGCCAGCAGCCATCAGACAGGTTATGGGACTGAAGCTTTCTTT. This translates into CASSHQTGYGTEAFF.

The chain employs TRBV5-1 and TRBJ2-1, with 7 bases aligning to TRBD2. CDR3 size: 16 residues. The germline gives CDR1 SGHRS, CDR2 YFSETQ. V lost 4 bases to trimming and J lost 7 bases; unmatched junction nucleotides: 14. CDR3 region: CASSHRGLSDQNEQFF. CDR3 coding DNA: TGCGCCAGCAGCCACCGGGGACTATCCGATCAAAATGAGCAGTTCTTC.

This clonotype was picked up a small number of times. This chain uses TRBV7-3 with TRBJ2-1, with TRBD2 identical over 8 bases. The length of the CDR3 is 15 residues. From germline, CDR1 is SGHTA and CDR2 FQGTGA. Germline trimming cut 6 bases from V and 4 bases from J; bases unmatched to any gene: 8. The chain's CDR3 is CASSAGREGYNEQFF. The CDR3 region has the DNA TGTGCCAGCAGTGCGGGACGGGAGGGGTACAATGAGCAGTTCTTC.

A few counts support this clonotype. V gene TRBV13 combines with J gene TRBJ2-7; tentative D call: TRBD2 (6 bases). This CDR3 spans 13 amino acids. CDR1 and CDR2 (germline): PRHDT, FYEKMQ (reference sequence). Trimming left V 3 bases short and J 6 bases short, with 12 bases between. CDR3 in DNA: TGTGCCAGCAGCTTGTTTTGGGACTTCGAGCAGTACTTC. This sequence encodes CASSLFWDFEQYF.

This chain joins TRBV7-6 and TRBJ1-1, with unresolved D. CDR3 size: 11 residues. The germline V gene encodes CDR1 SGHVS and CDR2 FNYEAQ. V was trimmed by 5 bases and J by 7 bases, leaving 8 bases between them. The CDR3 is CASSPLDEAFF. The CDR3 region has the DNA TGTGCCAGCAGCCCCTTGGATGAAGCTTTCTTT.

This clonotype was seen repeatedly, ten times or more. The chain couples TRBV20-1 to TRBJ2-2, with D possibly TRBD2 on 7 matching bases. The germline V gene encodes CDR1 DFQATT and CDR2 SNEGSKA (reference sequence). The CDR3 has 16 amino acids. V lost 1 base and J lost 3, with 15 bases in between. The CDR3 DNA reads as TGCAGTGCTAGAGGGGGGGGGCGCGTGGACACCGGGGAGCTGTTTTTT. Protein: CSARGGGRVDTGELFF.

The CDR3 DNA sequence: TGCGCCAGCAGCTCACTTGAGCACAGGGTATTCACTGAAGCTTTCTTT. Its protein is CASSSLEHRVFTEAFF. The chain has TRBV5-1 and TRBJ1-1; tentatively, D is TRBD1 (6 bases). The germline V and J ends were trimmed by 3 bases and 4 bases, with 19 bases remaining between them. Germline V gives CDR1 SGHRS, CDR2 YFSETQ. The CDR3 runs to 16 residues. Full variable domain (remainder filled in from reference TRBV5-1 and TRBJ1-1): KAGVTQTPRYLIKTRGQQVTLSCSPISGHRSVSWYQQTPGQGLQFLFEYFSETQRNKGNFPGRFSGRQFSNSRSEMNVSTLELGDSALYLCASSSLEHRVFTEAFFGQGTRLTVV.